The TCR beta chain described here comes from a study of shared clonotypes between healthy human individuals. Spread over ten immunoSEQ deep assay plates, unsorted PBMC DNA underwent sequencing. Authors' analysis steps: Filtering of immunoSEQ junctional sequences could not match full-length read filtering. Libraries were prepared by immunoSEQ multiplex PCR; TCRdb keeps only in-frame clonotypes and omits some of them. The DNA gave D and trimming, while V, J and clone size come from that table. The data contain around 530,000 clones, around 77% of them singletons. The CDR3 length is 18 residues. V dropped 0 bases and J dropped 0; count of bases not matched to a gene: 9. CDR1 and CDR2 from the germline V gene are LGHNA and YSLEER.

Sequencing was done on a sample of PBMCs. V is TRBV4-3 and J is TRBJ2-3; 7 positions agree with TRBD1. This TCR was recovered from a woman aged 40 to 50 in good health. Some clones in this sample may be carry-over from other donors' samples. This CDR3 reads CASSQDRAGGSSTDTQYF. CDR3 in DNA: TGCGCCAGCAGCCAAGACCGAGCAGGGGGTTCTAGCACAGATACGCAGTATTTT.